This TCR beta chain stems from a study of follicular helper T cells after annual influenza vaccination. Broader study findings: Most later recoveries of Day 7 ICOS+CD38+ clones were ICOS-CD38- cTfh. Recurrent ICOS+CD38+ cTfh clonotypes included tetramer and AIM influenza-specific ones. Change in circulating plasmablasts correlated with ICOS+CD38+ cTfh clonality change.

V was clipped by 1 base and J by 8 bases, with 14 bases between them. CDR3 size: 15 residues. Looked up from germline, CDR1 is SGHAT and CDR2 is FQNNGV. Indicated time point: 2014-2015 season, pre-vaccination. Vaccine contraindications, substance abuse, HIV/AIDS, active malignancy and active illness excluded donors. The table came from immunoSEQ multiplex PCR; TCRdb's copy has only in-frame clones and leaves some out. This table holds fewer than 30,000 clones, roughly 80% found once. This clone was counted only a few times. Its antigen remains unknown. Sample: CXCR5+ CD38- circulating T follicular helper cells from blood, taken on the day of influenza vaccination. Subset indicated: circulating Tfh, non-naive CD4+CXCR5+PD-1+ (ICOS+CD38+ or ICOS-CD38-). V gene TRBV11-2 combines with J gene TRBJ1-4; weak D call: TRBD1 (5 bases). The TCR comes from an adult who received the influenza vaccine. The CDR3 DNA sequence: TGTGCCAGCAGCTTAGCCCTGGGGGGAGGCGAAAAACTGTTTTTT. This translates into CASSLALGGGEKLFF.